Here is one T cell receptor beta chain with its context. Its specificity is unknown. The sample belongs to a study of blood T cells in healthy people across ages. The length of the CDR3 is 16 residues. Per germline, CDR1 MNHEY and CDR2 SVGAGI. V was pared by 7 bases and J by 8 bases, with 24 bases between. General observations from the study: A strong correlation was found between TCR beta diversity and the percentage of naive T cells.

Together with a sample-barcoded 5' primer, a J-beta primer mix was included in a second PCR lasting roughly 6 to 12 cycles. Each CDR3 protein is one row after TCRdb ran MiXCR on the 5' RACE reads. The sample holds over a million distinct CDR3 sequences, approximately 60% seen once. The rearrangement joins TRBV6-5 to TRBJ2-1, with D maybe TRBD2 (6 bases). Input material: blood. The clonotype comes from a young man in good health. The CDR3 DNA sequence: TGTGCCAGCAATACTCGGTGGTCGGGAGATCCCGATGAGCAGTTCTTC. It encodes CASNTRWSGDPDEQFF.